This T cell receptor (beta chain) is drawn from a study of T cell responses to AZD1222 COVID-19 vaccine. The study's findings and limits: Unmutated variant regions are reportedly the target of nearly half of TCRs that are spike-specific.

Concerning this clone: The antigen is undetermined.

Sequenced by immunoSEQ multiplex PCR; TCRdb stores in-frame clones only, minus some. Among 130,000 or so clones, roughly nine tenths were seen once, and the ten largest hold approximately 9.8%. The CDR3 is 11 amino acids. Trimming pared 7 bases from V and 4 bases from J, leaving 8 bases between. Germline values: CDR1 MDHEN, CDR2 SYDVKM. The chain carries TRBV28 and TRBJ2-7; D remains ambiguous. This clonotype was sampled from an adult who received the AZD1222 COVID-19 vaccine. Here the sequenced sample was peripheral blood, taken 28 days after the second AZD1222 dose. The CDR3 DNA sequence: TGTGCCAGCACCGAGCTGTACGAGCAGTACTTC. This translates into CASTELYEQYF.